The source of this T cell receptor (beta chain) is a study of blood T cells in healthy people across ages. Study-level findings and limits: Long-lived donors exceeded aged donors in naive CD4+ cells and diversity. Diversity of TCR beta correlated strongly with naive T cell percentage. Without sorted subsets, naive and antigen-experienced compartments could not be conclusively compared.

A sample-barcoded 5' primer and a J-beta primer mix were used in a second PCR of roughly 6 to 11 cycles. MiXCR was run by TCRdb on the 5' RACE reads, yielding one entry per CDR3 protein. The sample has roughly 1,300,000 distinct CDR3 sequences, approximately 59% seen once. With respect to this clonotype: Antigen unknown.

Every donor gave approximately 10 milliliters of peripheral blood. The germline V gene encodes CDR1 SGHAT and CDR2 FQNNGV. CDR3 length equals 16 residues. Trimming took 5 bases from V and 3 from J; bases not matched to a gene: 6. The source material was blood. The source of this sequence is a man younger than 35 in good health. This chain uses TRBV11-2 with TRBJ1-6; 8 bases map to TRBD1. CDR3 coding DNA: TGTGCCAGCAGCCGACAGGGGCAAGGCTATAATTCACCCCTCCACTTT. It codes for CASSRQGQGYNSPLHF.